The 11 T cell receptor beta chains listed next were all sequenced from one sample in a study of identical twins. Each CDR3 protein is one row after TCRdb ran MiXCR on the 5' RACE reads. The repertoire holds hundreds of thousands of distinct CDR3 sequences, with roughly an eighth as singletons. These data were likewise used in another study, on yellow fever vaccine responses in identical twins.

Sequencing was done on a sample of CD8+ T cells sorted from blood. The origin of the receptors is a woman between 18 and 29 years old in good health.

The sample holds a few counts of this clonotype. The germline gene is not matched at one end of the junction; a read error may be the cause. The chain joins TRBV4-2 to TRBJ2-3; no clear D. The CDR3 length is 11 residues. CDR1 is LGHNA, CDR2 YNFKEQ, per germline. As DNA, the CDR3 is TGTGCCAGCAGCCAATTCCAGTTTCTCCCCTTT. This encodes CASSQFQFLPF.

The rearrangement links TRBV12-3 or TRBV12-4 to TRBJ2-5, with 8 nucleotides matching TRBD1. CDR3 length: 14 residues. V lost 7 bases and J lost 4; bases outside the gene matches: 8. The CDR3 loop reads CASTMGQATETQYF. Here the CDR3 DNA reads TGTGCCAGCACCATGGGACAGGCCACAGAGACCCAGTACTTC.

The chain has TRBV2 and TRBJ2-5; no reliable D call. Trimming cost V 6 bases and J 5 bases, with 10 bases left between them. Germline V lookup: CDR1 SNHLY, CDR2 FYNNEI. The CDR3 runs 12 residues. The CDR3 is CASRGDEETQYF. The CDR3, as DNA: TGTGCCAGCAGAGGAGACGAGGAGACCCAGTACTTC.

The V call is TRBV6-1, the J call TRBJ1-5; possible D gene TRBD1, 6 bases. Trimming pared 6 bases from V and 5 bases from J, leaving 17 bases between. This CDR3 spans 15 amino acids. The germline CDR1 and CDR2 sequences are MNHNS and SASEGT. Here the CDR3 reads CASSPLYRAYQPQHF. CDR3 nucleotide sequence: TGTGCCAGCAGCCCACTATACAGGGCCTATCAGCCCCAGCATTTT.

Here the CDR3 reads CASSQPSGRAGGELFF. CDR3 nucleotides: TGTGCCAGCAGCCAACCGAGCGGGAGGGCCGGCGGGGAGCTGTTTTTT. The V and J genes are TRBV3-1 and TRBJ2-2; the match to TRBD2 covers 10 bases. This CDR3 has 16 residues. The germline CDR1 and CDR2 sequences are LGHDT and YNNKEL (reference sequence). J was trimmed by 7 bases and V by 2 bases; bases with no gene match: 7.

This clonotype has a handful of counts. The chain joins TRBV27 to TRBJ2-7; D may match TRBD1 or TRBD2 (5 bases each). The germline V and J ends were trimmed by 8 bases and 3 bases, with 11 bases remaining between them. Germline-derived CDR1 and CDR2 are MNHEY and SMNVEV (reference sequence). This CDR3 comprises 12 residues. The CDR3 nucleotides read TGTGCCAGCGCTTCGGGGCGCTACGAGCAGTACTTC. Translating gives CASASGRYEQYF.

This clonotype appeared a few times. This sequence joins TRBV2 and TRBJ2-7; 8 bases align to TRBD1. The CDR3 contains 13 residues. Trimming at V came to 3 bases and at J to 4 bases, leaving 2 bases not matched to a gene. Germline lookup yields CDR1 SNHLY and CDR2 FYNNEI. For the CDR3, the DNA is TGTGCCAGCAGTGAGCAGGGGGCATACGAGCAGTACGTC. Protein: CASSEQGAYEQYV.

Ten or more counts support this clonotype. The chain combines TRBV6-1 with TRBJ2-2; 7 nucleotides match TRBD2. Trimming at V came to 0 bases and at J to 4 bases, leaving 2 bases not matched to a gene. This CDR3 has 15 residues. Germline assignment: CDR1 MNHNS and CDR2 SASEGT. The CDR3 protein is CASSEATGGTGELFF. CDR3 bases: TGTGCCAGCAGTGAAGCAACGGGAGGCACCGGGGAGCTGTTTTTT.

The rearrangement uses TRBV7-8 and TRBJ2-5, with D maybe TRBD2 (6 bases). V lost 4 bases to trimming and J lost 4 bases, with 10 bases between them. CDR3 size: 13 residues. Germline V gives CDR1 SGHVS, CDR2 FQNEAQ. The CDR3 DNA sequence: TGTGCCAGCAGCTCCGGGGGAGGAGAGACCCAGTACTTC. Encoded protein: CASSSGGGETQYF.

The J gene is TRBJ2-1, the V gene TRBV6-1; 8 bases are shared with TRBD1. V was pared by 4 bases and J by 4 bases, with 3 bases of the junction left unmatched. In germline, CDR1 is MNHNS, CDR2 SASEGT. The CDR3 totals 14 residues. The CDR3 loop is CASSVTGEYNEQFF. The CDR3 DNA reads as TGTGCCAGCAGTGTGACAGGGGAATACAATGAGCAGTTCTTC.

The V and J genes are TRBV18 and TRBJ1-2; a possible D gene is TRBD1 (5 bases). In germline, CDR1 is KGHSH, CDR2 LQKENI. The CDR3 is 14 residues long. Deletions cut 0 bases from V and 3 bases from J, with 8 bases between. CDR3 nucleotides: TGTGCCAGCTCACCACCGACAGCAGACTATGGCTACACCTTC. This gives the protein CASSPPTADYGYTF.